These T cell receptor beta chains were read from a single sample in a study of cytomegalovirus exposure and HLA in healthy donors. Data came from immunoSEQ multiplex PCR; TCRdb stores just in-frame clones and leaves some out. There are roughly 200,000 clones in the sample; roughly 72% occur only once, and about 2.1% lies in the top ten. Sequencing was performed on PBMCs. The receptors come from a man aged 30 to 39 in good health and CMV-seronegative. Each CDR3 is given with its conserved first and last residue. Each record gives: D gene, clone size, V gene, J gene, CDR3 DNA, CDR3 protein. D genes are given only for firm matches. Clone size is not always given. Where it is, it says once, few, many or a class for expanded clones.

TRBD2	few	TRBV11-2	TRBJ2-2	TGTGCCAGCAGCCCCTGGACTAGCGGGGGCACCGGGGAGCTGTTTTTT	CASSPWTSGGTGELFF
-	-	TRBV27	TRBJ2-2	TGTGCCAGCAGTCCTAACTCCGGGGAGCTGTTTTTT	CASSPNSGELFF
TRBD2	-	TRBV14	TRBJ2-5	TGTGCCAGCAGCCAAACGGGAGGAGGTGGAGAGACCCAGTACTTC	CASSQTGGGGETQYF
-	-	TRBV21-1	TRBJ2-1	TGTGCCAGCAGCCACAAAGTCGGGACTAGCGGGAGTATGGGGGACAATGAGCAGTTCTTC	CASSHKVGTSGSMGDNEQFF
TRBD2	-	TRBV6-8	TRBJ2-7	TGTGCCAGCAGTTACAATAGAGCTAGCGGCGAGCAGTACTTC	CASSYNRASGEQYF
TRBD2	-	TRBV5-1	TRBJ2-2	TGCGCCAGCAGCTTGTACAGCGGGAGGGCCAGAGGGACCGGGGAGCTGTTTTTT	CASSLYSGRARGTGELFF
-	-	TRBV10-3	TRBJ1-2	TGTGCCATCACCGAGACAGGCGGCTTTGGGGGCTACACCTTC	CAITETGGFGGYTF
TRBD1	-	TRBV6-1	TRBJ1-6	TGTGCCAGCAGTGTCGGGACAGATTATTCACCCCTCCACTTT	CASSVGTDYSPLHF
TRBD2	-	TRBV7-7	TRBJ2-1	TGTGCTAGCAGCCCGACTAGCGGGAGTTACAATGAGCAGTTCTTC	CASSPTSGSYNEQFF
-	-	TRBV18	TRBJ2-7	TGTGCCAGCTCACCGGGGCTGGCAAACTCCTACGAGCAGTACTTC	CASSPGLANSYEQYF
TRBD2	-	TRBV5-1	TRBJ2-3	TGCGCCAGCAGACCGGGACTAGCGGGAAGCACAGATACGCAGTATTTT	CASRPGLAGSTDTQYF
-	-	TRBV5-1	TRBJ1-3	TGCGCCAGCAGCGCCCCGGGCTCTGGAAACACCATATATTTT	CASSAPGSGNTIYF
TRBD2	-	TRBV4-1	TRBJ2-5	TGCGCCAGCAGCCAACTAGCGGGAGGGCCCTCGGAGACCCAGTACTTC	CASSQLAGGPSETQYF
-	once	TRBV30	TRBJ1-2	TGTGCCTGGCAGGGTCTTGTTGACTATGGCTACACCTTC	CAWQGLVDYGYTF
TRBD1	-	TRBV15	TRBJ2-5	TGTGCCACCAGCAGAGAGGATTTCGCAGGGGGCGTCGAGACCCAGTACTTC	CATSREDFAGGVETQYF
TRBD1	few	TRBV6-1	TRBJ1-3	TGTGCCAGCAACCTGGACAGGGGCTCTGGAAACACCATATATTTT	CASNLDRGSGNTIYF
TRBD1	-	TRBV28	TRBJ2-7	TGTGCCAGCAGACCCCTCGGGACAGGGACCTACGAGCAGTACTTC	CASRPLGTGTYEQYF
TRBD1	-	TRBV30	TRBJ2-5	TGTGCCTGGACCGGGACAGAGGGAGAGACCCAGTACTTC	CAWTGTEGETQYF
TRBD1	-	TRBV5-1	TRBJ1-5	TGCGCCAGCTGGACAGACAGGGGCAATCAGCCCCAGCATTTT	CASWTDRGNQPQHF
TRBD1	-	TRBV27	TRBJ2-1	TGTGCCAGCACCTTCATCCGGGACAGAACGGTTGAGCAGTTCTTC	CASTFIRDRTVEQFF
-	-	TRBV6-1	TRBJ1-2	TGTGCCAGCAGTGAACCATCCCGGGGGTCGAGGGGCTACACCTTC	CASSEPSRGSRGYTF
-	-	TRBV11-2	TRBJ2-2	TGTGCCAGCAGCGTACAGGGACCGAACACCGGGGAGCTGTTTTTT	CASSVQGPNTGELFF
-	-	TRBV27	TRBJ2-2	TGTGCCAGCAGTTTGGGAGTCGGGGAGCTGTTTTTT	CASSLGVGELFF
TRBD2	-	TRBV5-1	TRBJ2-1	TGCGCCAGCAGCTTGGGACTAGCGGGAGGGGGGAATGAGCAGTTCTTC	CASSLGLAGGGNEQFF
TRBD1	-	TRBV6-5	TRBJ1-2	TGTGCCAGCAGTTACACAGACAGGGTATTAGGCGGCTACACCTTC	CASSYTDRVLGGYTF
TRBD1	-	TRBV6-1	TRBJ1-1	TGTGCCAGCAGGCAAGAACAGGGGGCGCGAGGAGCTTTCTTT	CASRQEQGARGAFF
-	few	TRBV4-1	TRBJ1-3	TGCGCCAGCAGCCCCGGGGAGCACTTGGGTGGAAACACCATATATTTT	CASSPGEHLGGNTIYF